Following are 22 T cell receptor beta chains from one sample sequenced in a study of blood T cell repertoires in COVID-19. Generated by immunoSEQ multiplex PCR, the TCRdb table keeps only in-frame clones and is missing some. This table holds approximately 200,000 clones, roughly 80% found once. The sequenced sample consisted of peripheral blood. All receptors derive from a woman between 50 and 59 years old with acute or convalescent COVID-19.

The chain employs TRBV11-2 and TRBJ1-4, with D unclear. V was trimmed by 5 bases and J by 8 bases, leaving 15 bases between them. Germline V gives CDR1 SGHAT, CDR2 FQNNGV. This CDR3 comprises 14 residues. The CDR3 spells CASSATRESEKLFF. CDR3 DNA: TGTGCCAGCAGCGCAACGCGGGAAAGCGAAAAACTGTTTTTT.

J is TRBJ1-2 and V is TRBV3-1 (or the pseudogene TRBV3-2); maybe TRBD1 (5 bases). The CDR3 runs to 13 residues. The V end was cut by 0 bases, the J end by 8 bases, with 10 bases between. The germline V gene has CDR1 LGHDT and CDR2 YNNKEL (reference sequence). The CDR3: CASSQDSQGGYTF. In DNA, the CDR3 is TGTGCCAGCAGCCAAGATTCCCAGGGAGGCTACACCTTC.

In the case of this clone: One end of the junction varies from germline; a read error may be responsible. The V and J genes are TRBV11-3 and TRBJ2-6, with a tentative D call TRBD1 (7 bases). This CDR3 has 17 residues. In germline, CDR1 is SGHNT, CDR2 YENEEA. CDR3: CASSVDQGGTGANVLTF. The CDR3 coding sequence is TGTGCCAGCAGCGTAGACCAGGGGGGAACTGGGGCCAACGTCCTGACTTTC.

The CDR3 protein is CATSDPTGYKNIQYF. CDR3 nucleotide sequence: TGTGCCACCAGTGACCCGACAGGGTACAAAAACATTCAGTACTTC. This chain connects TRBV24-1 to TRBJ2-4; 7 bases match TRBD1. Germline CDR1 reads KGHDR; CDR2 reads SFDVKD. With V trimmed by 4 bases and J by 3 bases, 5 bases remained unmatched. CDR3 length: 15 residues.

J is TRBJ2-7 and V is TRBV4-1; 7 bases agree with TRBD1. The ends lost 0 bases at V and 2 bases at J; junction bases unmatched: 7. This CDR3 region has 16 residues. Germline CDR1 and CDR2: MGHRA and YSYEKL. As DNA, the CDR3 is TGCGCCAGCAGCCAAGATGACAGGGCGCAGGCCTACGAGCAGTACTTC. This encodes CASSQDDRAQAYEQYF.

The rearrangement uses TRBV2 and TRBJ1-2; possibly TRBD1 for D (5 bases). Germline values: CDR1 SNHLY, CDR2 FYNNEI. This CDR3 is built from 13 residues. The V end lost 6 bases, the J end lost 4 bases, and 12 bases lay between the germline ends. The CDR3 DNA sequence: TGTGCCAGCAGAGGCGACAGCACCTATGGCTACACCTTC. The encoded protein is CASRGDSTYGYTF.

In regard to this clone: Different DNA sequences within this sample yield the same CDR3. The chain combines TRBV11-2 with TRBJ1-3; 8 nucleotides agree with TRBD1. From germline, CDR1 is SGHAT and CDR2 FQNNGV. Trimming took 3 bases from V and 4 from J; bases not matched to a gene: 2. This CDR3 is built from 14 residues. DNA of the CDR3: TGTGCCAGCAGCTTGACAGGGGACGGAAACACCATATATTTT. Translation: CASSLTGDGNTIYF.

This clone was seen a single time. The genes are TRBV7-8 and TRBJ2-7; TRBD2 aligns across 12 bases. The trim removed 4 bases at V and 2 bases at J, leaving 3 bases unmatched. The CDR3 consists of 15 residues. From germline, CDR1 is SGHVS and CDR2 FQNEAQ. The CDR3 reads CASSSGLAGAYEQYF. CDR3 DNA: TGTGCCAGCAGCTCGGGACTAGCGGGCGCCTACGAGCAGTACTTC. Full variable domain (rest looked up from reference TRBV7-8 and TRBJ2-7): GAGVSQSPRYKVAKRGQDVALRCDPISGHVSLFWYQQALGQGPEFLTYFQNEAQLDKSGLPSDRFFAERPEGSVSTLKIQRTQQEDSAVYLCASSSGLAGAYEQYFGPGTRLTVT.

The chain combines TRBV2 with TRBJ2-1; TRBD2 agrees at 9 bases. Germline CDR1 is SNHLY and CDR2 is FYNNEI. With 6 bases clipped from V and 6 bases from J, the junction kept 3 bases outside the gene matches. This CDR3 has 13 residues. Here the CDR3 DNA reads TGTGCCAGCAGGCTGACTAGCGGCAATGAGCAGTTCTTC. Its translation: CASRLTSGNEQFF.

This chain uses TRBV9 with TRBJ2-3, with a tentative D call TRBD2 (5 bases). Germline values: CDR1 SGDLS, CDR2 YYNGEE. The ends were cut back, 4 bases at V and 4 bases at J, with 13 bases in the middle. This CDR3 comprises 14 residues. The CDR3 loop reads CASSRELGADTQYF. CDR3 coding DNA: TGTGCCAGCAGCAGGGAGTTAGGCGCAGATACGCAGTATTTT.

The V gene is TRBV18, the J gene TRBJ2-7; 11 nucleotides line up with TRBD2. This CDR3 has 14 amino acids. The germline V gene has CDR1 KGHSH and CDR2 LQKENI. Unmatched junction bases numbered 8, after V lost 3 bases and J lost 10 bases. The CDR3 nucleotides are TGTGCCAGCTCACCCTTACTAGCGGGAGAGGGCCAGTACTTC. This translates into CASSPLLAGEGQYF. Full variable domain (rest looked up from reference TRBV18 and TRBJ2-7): NAGVMQNPRHLVRRRGQEARLRCSPMKGHSHVYWYRQLPEEGLKFMVYLQKENIIDESGMPKERFSAEFPKEGPSILRIQQVVRGDSAAYFCASSPLLAGEGQYFGPGTRLTVT.

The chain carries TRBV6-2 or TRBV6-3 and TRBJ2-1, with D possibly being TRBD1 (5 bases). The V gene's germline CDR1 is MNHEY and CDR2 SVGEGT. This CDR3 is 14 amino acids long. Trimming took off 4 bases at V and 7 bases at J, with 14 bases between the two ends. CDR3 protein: CASSFFQGTNEQFF. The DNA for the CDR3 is TGTGCCAGCAGTTTTTTCCAGGGCACGAATGAGCAGTTCTTC.

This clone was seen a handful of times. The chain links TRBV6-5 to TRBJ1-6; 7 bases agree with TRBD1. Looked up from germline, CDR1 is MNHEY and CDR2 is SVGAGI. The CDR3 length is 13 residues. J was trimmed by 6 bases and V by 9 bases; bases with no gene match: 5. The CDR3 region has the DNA TGTGCCAGTTGGACAGGATCTAATTCACCCCTCCACTTT. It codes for CASWTGSNSPLHF.

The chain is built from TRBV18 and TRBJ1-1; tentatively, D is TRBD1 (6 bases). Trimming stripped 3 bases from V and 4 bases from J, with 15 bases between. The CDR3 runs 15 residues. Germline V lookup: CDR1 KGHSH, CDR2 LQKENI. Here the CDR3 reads CASSPLRGAGTEAFF. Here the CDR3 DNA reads TGTGCCAGCTCACCGCTGCGGGGGGCGGGCACTGAAGCTTTCTTT.

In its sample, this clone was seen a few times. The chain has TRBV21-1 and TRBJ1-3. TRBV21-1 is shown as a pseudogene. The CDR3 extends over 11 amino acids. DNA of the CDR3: TGTGCCAGCAGCGTACTAGGCACCATATATTTT. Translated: CASSVLGTIYF.

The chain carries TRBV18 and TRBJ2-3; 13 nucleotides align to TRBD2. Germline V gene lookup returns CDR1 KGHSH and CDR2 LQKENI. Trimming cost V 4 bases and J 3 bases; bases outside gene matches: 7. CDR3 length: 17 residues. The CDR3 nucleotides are TGTGCCAGCTCACTTTGGACTAGCGGGGGACCAACAGATACGCAGTATTTT. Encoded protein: CASSLWTSGGPTDTQYF.

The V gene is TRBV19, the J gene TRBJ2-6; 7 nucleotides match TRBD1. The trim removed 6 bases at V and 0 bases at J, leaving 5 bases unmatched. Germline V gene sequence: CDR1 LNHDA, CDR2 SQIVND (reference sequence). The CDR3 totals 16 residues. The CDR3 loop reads CASRTPGGSGANVLTF. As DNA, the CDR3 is TGTGCCAGTAGGACTCCAGGGGGCTCTGGGGCCAACGTCCTGACTTTC.

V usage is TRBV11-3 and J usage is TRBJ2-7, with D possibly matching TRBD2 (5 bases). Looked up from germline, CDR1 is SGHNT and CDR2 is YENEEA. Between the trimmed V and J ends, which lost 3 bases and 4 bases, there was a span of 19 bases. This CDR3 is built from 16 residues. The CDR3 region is CASSFLQRWEGYEQYF. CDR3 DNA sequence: TGTGCCAGCAGCTTTCTTCAGCGGTGGGAAGGGTACGAGCAGTACTTC.

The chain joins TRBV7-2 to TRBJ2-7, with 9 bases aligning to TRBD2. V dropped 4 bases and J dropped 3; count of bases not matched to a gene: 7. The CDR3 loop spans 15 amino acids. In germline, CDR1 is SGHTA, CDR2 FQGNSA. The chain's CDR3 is CASSSSGRPHYEQYF. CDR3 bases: TGTGCCAGCAGCTCAAGCGGGAGGCCACACTACGAGCAGTACTTC.

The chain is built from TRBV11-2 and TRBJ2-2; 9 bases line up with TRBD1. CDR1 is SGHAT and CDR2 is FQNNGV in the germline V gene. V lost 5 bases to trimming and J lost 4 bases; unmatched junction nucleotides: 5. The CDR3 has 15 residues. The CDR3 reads CASSTGGARTGELFF. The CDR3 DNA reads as TGTGCCAGCAGCACAGGGGGCGCCCGCACCGGGGAGCTGTTTTTT.

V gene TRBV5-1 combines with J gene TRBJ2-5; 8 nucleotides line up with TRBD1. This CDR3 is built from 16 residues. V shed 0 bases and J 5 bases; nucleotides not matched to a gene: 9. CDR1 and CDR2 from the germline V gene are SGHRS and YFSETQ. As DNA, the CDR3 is TGCGCCAGCAGCTTGGCCCCAGGGGGCTCCCGGGAGACCCAGTACTTC. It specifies CASSLAPGGSRETQYF.

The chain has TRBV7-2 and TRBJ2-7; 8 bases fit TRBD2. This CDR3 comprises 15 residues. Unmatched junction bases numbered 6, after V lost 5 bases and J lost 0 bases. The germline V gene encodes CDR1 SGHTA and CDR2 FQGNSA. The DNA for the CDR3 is TGTGCCAGCAGCATTAGCGGGACGAGCTCCTACGAGCAGTACTTC. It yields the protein CASSISGTSSYEQYF.